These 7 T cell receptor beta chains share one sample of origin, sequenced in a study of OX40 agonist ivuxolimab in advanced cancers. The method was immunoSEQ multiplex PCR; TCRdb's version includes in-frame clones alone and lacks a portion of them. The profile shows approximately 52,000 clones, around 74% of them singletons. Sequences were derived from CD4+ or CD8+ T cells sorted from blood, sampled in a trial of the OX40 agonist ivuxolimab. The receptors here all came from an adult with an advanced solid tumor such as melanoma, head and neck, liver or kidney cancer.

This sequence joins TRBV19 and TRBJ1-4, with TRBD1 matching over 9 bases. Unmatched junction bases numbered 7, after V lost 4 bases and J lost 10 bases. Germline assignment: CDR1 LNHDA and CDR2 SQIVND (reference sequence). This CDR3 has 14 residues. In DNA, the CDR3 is TGTGCCAGTAGTACCGGGACAGGGTCTAGAAAACTGTTTTTT. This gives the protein CASSTGTGSRKLFF.

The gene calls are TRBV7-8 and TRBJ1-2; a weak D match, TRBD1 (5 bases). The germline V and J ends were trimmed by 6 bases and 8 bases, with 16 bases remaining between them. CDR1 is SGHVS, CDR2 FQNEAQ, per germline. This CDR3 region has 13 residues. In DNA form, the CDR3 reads TGTGCCAGCAGACCAGACAGCTCCTCAGGCTACACCTTC. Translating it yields CASRPDSSSGYTF.

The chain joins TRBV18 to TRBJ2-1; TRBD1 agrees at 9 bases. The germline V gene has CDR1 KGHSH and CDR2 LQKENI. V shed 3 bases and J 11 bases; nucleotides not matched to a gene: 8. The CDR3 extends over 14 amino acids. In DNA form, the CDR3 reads TGTGCCAGCTCACCGGGACAGGGAGGTCTTAAGCAGTTCTTC. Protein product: CASSPGQGGLKQFF.

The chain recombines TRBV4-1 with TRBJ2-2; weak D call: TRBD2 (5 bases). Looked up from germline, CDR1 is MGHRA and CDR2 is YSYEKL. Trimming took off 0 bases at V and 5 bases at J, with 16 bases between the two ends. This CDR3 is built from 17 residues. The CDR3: CASSQDRGLRNTGELFF. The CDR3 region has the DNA TGCGCCAGCAGCCAAGATCGAGGACTCCGAAATACCGGGGAGCTGTTTTTT.

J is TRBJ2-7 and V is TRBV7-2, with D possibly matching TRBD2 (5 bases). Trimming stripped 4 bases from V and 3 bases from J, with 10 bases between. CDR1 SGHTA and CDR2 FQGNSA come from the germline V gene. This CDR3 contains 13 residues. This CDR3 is CASSSTGGYEQYF. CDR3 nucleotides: TGTGCCAGCAGCTCGACTGGAGGCTACGAGCAGTACTTC.

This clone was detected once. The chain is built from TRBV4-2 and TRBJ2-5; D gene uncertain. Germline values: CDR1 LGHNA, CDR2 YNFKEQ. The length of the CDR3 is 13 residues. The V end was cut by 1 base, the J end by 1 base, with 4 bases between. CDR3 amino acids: CASSQVGQETQYF. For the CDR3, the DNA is TGTGCCAGCAGCCAAGTGGGCCAAGAGACCCAGTACTTC.

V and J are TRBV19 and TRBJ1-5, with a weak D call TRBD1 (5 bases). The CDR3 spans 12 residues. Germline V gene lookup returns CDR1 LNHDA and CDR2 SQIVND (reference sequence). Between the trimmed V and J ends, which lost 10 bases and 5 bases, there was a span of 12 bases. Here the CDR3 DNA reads TGTGCCACCGGGACCGATTATCAGCCCCAGCATTTT. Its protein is CATGTDYQPQHF.